Presented here are 12 T cell receptor beta chains from one specimen sequenced in a study of blood T cell repertoires in COVID-19 (dated by TCRdb to 2018 to 2020). Library preparation was by the immunoSEQ multiplex PCR assay. TCRdb mirrors the immuneACCESS table, restricted to in-frame sequences. Some clones are absent from its copies; in checked studies, under half trace to an unresolved V gene, and the reason for the others is unknown. This sample gives 150,000 to 200,000 clones in total; 81% of them show up just once. Approximately 11% of the sample is taken by the ten largest. The sample was peripheral blood. The receptors come from a middle-aged woman with COVID-19, enrolled during active disease.

This clone was counted a few times. V usage is TRBV28 and J usage is TRBJ1-5, with TRBD1 matching over 10 bases. This CDR3 has 15 residues. CDR1 and CDR2 from the germline V gene are MDHEN and SYDVKM. J lost 5 bases, V lost 5 bases, and 6 bases had no gene match. Here the CDR3 DNA reads TGTGCCAGCAGTGCCGTTGGGACAGGGGATCAGCCCCAGCATTTT. Encoded protein: CASSAVGTGDQPQHF.

CDR3 bases: TGTGCCAGCAGCGAACGACAGGGGTGGGGAACAGATACGCAGTATTTT. This translates into CASSERQGWGTDTQYF. The rearrangement uses TRBV9 and TRBJ2-3; 8 positions match TRBD1. CDR3 length equals 16 residues. Trimming cost V 3 bases and J 3 bases; bases outside gene matches: 9. From germline, CDR1 is SGDLS and CDR2 YYNGEE.

V gene TRBV29-1 combines with J gene TRBJ1-4; 7 nucleotides line up with TRBD1. Germline assignment: CDR1 SQVTM and CDR2 ANQGSEA. J was trimmed by 2 bases and V by 7 bases; bases with no gene match: 4. The CDR3 has 13 residues. DNA of the CDR3: TGCAGCGCACAGGGGTTGACTAATGAAAAACTGTTTTTT. It encodes CSAQGLTNEKLFF.

This rearrangement joins TRBV24-1 to TRBJ2-1; 8 positions match TRBD1. Trimming at V came to 7 bases and at J to 4 bases, leaving 8 bases not matched to a gene. Germline assignment: CDR1 KGHDR and CDR2 SFDVKD. The CDR3 contains 15 residues. CDR3 protein: CATRMTGEAYNEQFF. The CDR3 DNA reads TGTGCCACCAGGATGACAGGGGAAGCTTACAATGAGCAGTTCTTC.

The DNA for the CDR3 is TGTGCCAGCAGCCAACCCCTAGGCAGGGGGGAAGAGACCCAGTACTTC. Its translation: CASSQPLGRGEETQYF. J is TRBJ2-5 and V is TRBV3-1 (or the pseudogene TRBV3-2), with D possibly TRBD1 on 7 matching bases. Germline values: CDR1 LGHDT, CDR2 YNNKEL (reference sequence). This CDR3 has 16 amino acids. Trimming removed 2 bases at V and 3 bases at J, with 16 bases between.

This clone was seen once. The J gene is TRBJ2-1, the V gene TRBV7-8; TRBD2 agrees at 8 bases. CDR3 length: 15 residues. Germline CDR1 reads SGHVS; CDR2 reads FQNEAQ. V lost 5 bases and J lost 7; bases outside the gene matches: 10. CDR3: CASSTSGLGKNEQFF. The CDR3 bases are TGTGCCAGCAGCACTTCGGGACTAGGGAAAAATGAGCAGTTCTTC. Using reference TRBV7-8 and TRBJ2-1 for the parts outside the CDR3, the full variable domain is GAGVSQSPRYKVAKRGQDVALRCDPISGHVSLFWYQQALGQGPEFLTYFQNEAQLDKSGLPSDRFFAERPEGSVSTLKIQRTQQEDSAVYLCASSTSGLGKNEQFFGPGTRLTVL.

In its sample, this clone was seen a few times. This chain connects TRBV19 to TRBJ2-3; tentatively, D is TRBD1 (6 bases). The V gene lost 5 bases and the J gene lost 4 bases, with 16 bases spanning the gap. This CDR3 region has 15 residues. In germline, CDR1 is LNHDA, CDR2 SQIVND (reference sequence). The CDR3 region has the DNA TGTGCCAGTAGTCGCATTACAGGGAACGCAGATACGCAGTATTTT. Its protein is CASSRITGNADTQYF. Filled out from reference TRBV19 and TRBJ2-3, the complete variable domain reads DGGITQSPKYLFRKEGQNVTLSCEQNLNHDAMYWYRQDPGQGLRLIYYSQIVNDFQKGDIAEGYSVSREKKESFPLTVTSAQKNPTAFYLCASSRITGNADTQYFGPGTRLTVL.

This sequence joins TRBV7-3 and TRBJ2-2; tentatively, D is TRBD1 (5 bases). This CDR3 has 15 amino acids. V was cut by 1 base and J by 3 bases, with 9 bases left in between. Germline CDR1 and CDR2: SGHTA and FQGTGA. The CDR3: CASSLNVGHTGELFF. CDR3 DNA: TGTGCCAGCAGCTTAAATGTGGGGCACACCGGGGAGCTGTTTTTT.

The V call is TRBV30, the J call TRBJ2-1; D remains ambiguous. Germline values: CDR1 GTSNPN, CDR2 SVGIG (reference sequence). Trimming stripped 0 bases from V and 4 bases from J, with 13 bases between. The CDR3 is 15 amino acids. In DNA, the CDR3 is TGTGCCTGGAGTGTTTCTAGTCCTTCGTACAATGAGCAGTTCTTC. Its protein is CAWSVSSPSYNEQFF.

The chain combines TRBV7-3 with TRBJ2-2, with 13 bases fitting TRBD2. The germline gives CDR1 SGHTA, CDR2 FQGTGA. Trimming took 6 bases from V and 5 from J; bases not matched to a gene: 12. This CDR3 has 18 amino acids. The CDR3 region has the DNA TGTGCCAGCAGTTCGGGACTAGCGGGGCCGGTGGGGACCGGGGAGCTGTTTTTT. Its protein product is CASSSGLAGPVGTGELFF. The full variable domain, with the rest looked up from reference TRBV7-3 and TRBJ2-2, is GAGVSQTPSNKVTEKGKYVELRCDPISGHTALYWYRQSLGQGPEFLIYFQGTGAADDSGLPNDRFFAVRPEGSVSTLKIQRTERGDSAVYLCASSSGLAGPVGTGELFFGEGSRLTVL.

V usage is TRBV5-4 and J usage is TRBJ2-1; D is undetermined. The length of the CDR3 is 15 residues. Germline V gene sequence: CDR1 SGHNT, CDR2 YYREEE (reference sequence). Trimming cost V 3 bases and J 2 bases, with 12 bases left between them. DNA of the CDR3: TGTGCCAGCAGCTCCCCCGGTCCGACCTACAATGAGCAGTTCTTC. This translates into CASSSPGPTYNEQFF.

The J gene is TRBJ2-4, the V gene TRBV3-1 (or the pseudogene TRBV3-2); tentatively, D is TRBD2 (7 bases). Germline V gives CDR1 LGHDT, CDR2 YNNKEL (reference sequence). Deletions cut 4 bases from V and 7 bases from J, with 11 bases between. The length of the CDR3 is 13 residues. The CDR3 here is CASSLRGGNIQYF. The CDR3 nucleotides read TGTGCCAGCAGCCTCAGGGGAGGGAACATTCAGTACTTC.